These T cell receptor beta chains were read from a single sample in a study of vaccination effects on CD4 cells after COVID-19. This table comes from immunoSEQ multiplex PCR, and its TCRdb copy is limited to in-frame clones, with some not included. The sample has tens of thousands of clones, 60% to 85% seen once. The antigens of these receptors remain unknown. The sequenced sample was CD4+ T cells from PBMCs cultured with SARS-CoV-2 spike peptides, obtained before COVID-19 vaccination. The receptors were gathered from a human donor who received a COVID-19 vaccine. CDR3s include the opening cysteine and the closing phenylalanine or tryptophan.

15	TRBV6-1	TRBJ1-6	CASSEFRENNSPLHF
15	TRBV27	TRBJ1-3	CASSRQGEAGNTIYF
15	TRBV6-2/TRBV6-3	TRBJ2-1	CASSDTGGSYNEQFF
14	TRBV19	TRBJ2-5	CASSMWGPGETQYF
16	TRBV6-2/TRBV6-3	TRBJ2-1	CASSYSPRRSYNEQFF
18	TRBV6-1	TRBJ1-6	CASSEATLDREYNSPLHF
14	TRBV21-1	TRBJ1-3	CASSWKGRWNTIYF
13	TRBV7-9	TRBJ1-2	CASSFNSPRGYTF
15	TRBV9	TRBJ2-1	CASSTIDRGEGEQFF
15	TRBV18	TRBJ1-2	CASSPIRGANYGYTF
15	TRBV19	TRBJ1-6	CAGSAPQGLNSPLHF
14	TRBV11-2	TRBJ1-2	CASSPDRGGYGYTF
15	TRBV28	TRBJ1-5	CASSLQGPRRQPQHF
13	TRBV25-1	TRBJ1-4	CASTGTGDGKLFF
13	TRBV19	TRBJ2-2	CASRRGGTGELFF
14	TRBV5-1	TRBJ1-1	CASSLGLRNTEAFF
13	TRBV7-6	TRBJ2-3	CASSLVLRDTQYF
17	TRBV9	TRBJ2-2	CASSKRLAGGDTGELFF
15	TRBV5-1	TRBJ1-4	CASSSLQGAGEKLFF
14	TRBV6-5	TRBJ1-1	CASSSDRVNTEAFF
15	TRBV4-1	TRBJ1-2	CASSQVTGVNYGYTF
17	TRBV6-4	TRBJ2-1	CASSEHPLAGGASEQFF
15	TRBV7-2	TRBJ2-5	CASSLGLAGQETQYF
13	TRBV6-2/TRBV6-3	TRBJ1-2	CASSYLLYYGYTF
15	TRBV10-1	TRBJ2-3	CASSASRGSTDTQYF
15	TRBV7-2	TRBJ1-2	CASSPGQGANYGYTF
15	TRBV5-5	TRBJ2-6	CASSLAGAGANVLTF
14	TRBV9	TRBJ2-1	CASSPGQYIGEQFF
16	TRBV3-1/TRBV3-2	TRBJ2-1	CASSRPAGGTVNEQFF
14	TRBV19	TRBJ2-2	CASSRSPNTGELFF
14	TRBV5-6	TRBJ2-1	CASSPMAEDNEQFF
16	TRBV9	TRBJ2-3	CASSAQPTGSTDTQYF
15	TRBV24-1	TRBJ2-3	CATSDSAAYTDTQYF
13	TRBV15	TRBJ1-4	CATSRAKNEKLFF
16	TRBV7-9	TRBJ2-4	CASSLGRDLAKNIQYF
14	TRBV4-3	TRBJ1-2	CASSQDTAGYGYTF
14	TRBV19	TRBJ1-3	CASSRGTLGNTIYF
17	TRBV5-5	TRBJ1-6	CASSPWVGGAYNSPLHF
16	TRBV12-5	TRBJ1-5	CASGHPQGVVNQPQHF
14	TRBV24-1	TRBJ2-3	CATSDYGGGDTQYF
13	TRBV5-5	TRBJ1-2	CASSLDLSGGYTF
16	TRBV4-3	TRBJ2-1	CASSHITRDMGNEQFF
18	TRBV23-1	TRBJ1-5	CASSQSWTPHGSNQPQHF
14	TRBV5-1	TRBJ1-1	CASSFQQGSTEAFF
17	TRBV18	TRBJ2-5	CASSPSPSGGPDGAQYF
14	TRBV9	TRBJ1-5	CASSALGGDQPQHF
16	TRBV5-4	TRBJ2-1	CASSPRGLAGGNEQFF
15	TRBV2	TRBJ1-6	CATRAGSSYNSPLHF
16	TRBV6-1	TRBJ2-5	CASSEPARGIKETQYF
14	TRBV28	TRBJ1-5	CASSLMNSNQPQHF
15	TRBV24-1	TRBJ2-2	CATSDWQGSTGELFF
15	TRBV28	TRBJ1-2	CASSLRVGGRGGYTF
12	TRBV12-3/TRBV12-4	TRBJ1-3	CASTFSGNTIYF
12	TRBV6-2/TRBV6-3	TRBJ1-5	CASSRPNQPQHF
15	TRBV7-2	TRBJ2-5	CASSQPTGGGETQYF
16	TRBV7-2	TRBJ2-4	CASSPEILVAKNIQYF
18	TRBV21-1	TRBJ2-2	CASSKAWHWDSSTGELFF
15	TRBV6-1	TRBJ1-1	CASSEPERLADEAFF
14	TRBV27	TRBJ1-5	CASNRLGSNQPQHF
15	TRBV4-1	TRBJ1-4	CASSRSLSAHEKLFF